This T cell receptor (beta chain) was captured in a study of CD8+CD57+ T cells in acquired aplastic anemia. The wider study: Sorted CD4+ and CD8+ cells yielded 3.2 ug of DNA on average.

This clonotype was observed a handful of times. Both TCR beta VDJ combination and CDR3 sequence profiling were carried out. Genomic DNA was the template for this profiling. TCRdb reprocessed the reads with MiXCR, giving one entry per CDR3 protein. This table has 250,000 to 300,000 distinct CDR3 sequences, 55% to 65% appearing once. Trimming stripped 1 base from V and 10 bases from J, with 15 bases between. Germline-derived CDR1 and CDR2 are SGHRS and YFSETQ. This CDR3 is 15 amino acids long. V gene TRBV5-1 combines with J gene TRBJ1-6; tentatively, D is TRBD1 (5 bases). The sequenced sample was sorted CD4+, CD8+, or CD8+CD57+ T cells (not recorded which) from PBMCs. This sequence originates from a human donor with severe aplastic anemia or a healthy control (not recorded which). The CDR3: CASSLLSGIGSPLHF. The CDR3 region has the DNA TGCGCCAGCAGCTTGCTCTCAGGGATCGGATCACCCCTCCACTTT.